This TCR beta chain derives from a study of high-grade serous ovarian cancer treatment subgroups. Study in general: On average, 14,192 reads and 6,000 to 8,000 unique TCR beta rearrangements were obtained per sample.

Study-level results: Repertoire similarity ranged 0.11 to 0.79 between tumors of one patient. Without spatial data, bulk sequencing limits insight into HGSC tumor diversity. The analyses considered CDR3 and ignored CDR1 and CDR2.

Tumor samples were taken before definitive surgery or chemotherapy. Generated by immunoSEQ multiplex PCR, the TCRdb table keeps only in-frame clones and is missing some. Counted here are around 9,600 clones, 80% to 90% occurring once; the ten biggest clones make up around 1.7%. As to this clone: Its antigen is still unknown.

The V end lost 0 bases, the J end lost 6 bases, and 9 bases lay between the germline ends. Germline values: CDR1 SGHAT, CDR2 FQNNGV. The CDR3 is 14 amino acids. The clonotype comes from a human donor with high-grade serous ovarian cancer. The chain links TRBV11-2 to TRBJ2-4; D call uncertain. Input material: tumor tissue. The CDR3 reads CASSLDAGINIQYF. CDR3 nucleotide sequence: TGTGCCAGCAGCTTAGATGCAGGAATAAACATTCAGTACTTC.